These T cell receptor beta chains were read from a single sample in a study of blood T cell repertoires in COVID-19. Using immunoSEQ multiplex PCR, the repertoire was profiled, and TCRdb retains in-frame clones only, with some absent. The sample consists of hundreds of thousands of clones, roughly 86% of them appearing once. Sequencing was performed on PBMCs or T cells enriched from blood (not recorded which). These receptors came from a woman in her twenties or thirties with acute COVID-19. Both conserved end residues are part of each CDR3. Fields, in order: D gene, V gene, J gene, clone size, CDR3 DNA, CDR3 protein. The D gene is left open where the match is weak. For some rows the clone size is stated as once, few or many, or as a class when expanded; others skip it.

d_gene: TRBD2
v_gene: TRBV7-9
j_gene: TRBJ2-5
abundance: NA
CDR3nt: TGTGCCAGCAACGGACTAGCGGGGGGCCGATCTCAAGAGACCCAGTACTTC
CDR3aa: CASNGLAGGRSQETQYF

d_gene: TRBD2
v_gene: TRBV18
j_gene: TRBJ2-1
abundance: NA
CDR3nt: TGTGCCAGCTCAGACACTGCTCCGGGACTAGCGGGGTCTCTTGGTCGGTTCTTC
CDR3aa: CASSDTAPGLAGSLGRFF

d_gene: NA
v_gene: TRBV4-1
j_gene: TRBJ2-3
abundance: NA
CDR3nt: TGCGCCAGCAGCCAAGATGAATTAGTTTACTCAGATACGCAGTATTTT
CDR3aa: CASSQDELVYSDTQYF

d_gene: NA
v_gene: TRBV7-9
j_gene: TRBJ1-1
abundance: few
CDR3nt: TGTGCCAGCAGCTCTCCGACAGGTGCTGAAGCTTTCTTT
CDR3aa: CASSSPTGAEAFF

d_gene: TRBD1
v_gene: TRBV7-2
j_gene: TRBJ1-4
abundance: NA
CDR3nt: TGTGCCAGCAGCTTAGCGGGACAGGACGAAAAACTGTTTTTT
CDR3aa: CASSLAGQDEKLFF

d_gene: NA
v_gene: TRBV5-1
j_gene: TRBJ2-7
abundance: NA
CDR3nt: TGCGCCAGCAGCTTGGGACAGGTTTACGAGCAGTACTTC
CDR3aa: CASSLGQVYEQYF

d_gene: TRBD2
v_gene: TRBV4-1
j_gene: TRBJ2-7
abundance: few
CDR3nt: TGCGCCAGCAGCCAAGATACGACTAGCGCAGCCTACGAGCAGTACTTC
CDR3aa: CASSQDTTSAAYEQYF

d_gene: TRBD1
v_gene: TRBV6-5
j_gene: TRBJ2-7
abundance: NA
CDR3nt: TGTGCCAGCAGGAGAGGGACAGGGGGCTACGAGCAGTACTTC
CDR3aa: CASRRGTGGYEQYF

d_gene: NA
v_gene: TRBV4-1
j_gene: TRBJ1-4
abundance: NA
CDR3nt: TGCGCCAGCAGCCCACTCGGGTTAACTAATGAAAAACTGTTTTTT
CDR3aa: CASSPLGLTNEKLFF

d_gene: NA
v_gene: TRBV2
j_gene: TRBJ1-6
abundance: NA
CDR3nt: TGTGCCAGCAGTGACGGGGTGGCATCACCCCTCCACTTT
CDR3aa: CASSDGVASPLHF

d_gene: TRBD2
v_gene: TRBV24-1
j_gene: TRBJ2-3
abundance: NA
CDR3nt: TGTGCCACCAGTGATGGACTAGCGGGGGGGCTCACAGATACGCAGTATTTT
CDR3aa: CATSDGLAGGLTDTQYF